Below are 2 T cell receptor beta chains sequenced from a single sample in a study of T cells in Graves' hyperthyroidism and ophthalmopathy. TCR beta CDR3 sequences were amplified from RNA transcripts. The study used the HTBI primer set for a first-round RT-PCR of the TCR CDR3. Each CDR3 protein gets one entry after TCRdb re-called the multiplex PCR reads with MiXCR. The data show 300,000 to 450,000 distinct CDR3 sequences, around 16% seen once. The sample consisted of blood. The receptors shown here come from a woman aged 18-29 years with Graves' hyperthyroidism that later progressed to Graves' ophthalmopathy.

This clonotype was detected only a few times. The chain has TRBV7-2 and TRBJ2-2; D gene unclear. This CDR3 spans 14 amino acids. Trimming left V 1 base short and J 3 bases short, with 6 bases between. Looked up from germline, CDR1 is SGHTA and CDR2 is FQGNSA. Here the CDR3 reads CASSLGSYTGELFF. The DNA of the CDR3 is TGTGCCAGCAGCTTAGGGTCGTACACCGGGGAGCTGTTTTTT.

This clonotype was detected a few times. V is TRBV3-1 and J is TRBJ1-2; 10 nucleotides align to TRBD1. Per the germline V gene, CDR1 is LGHDT and CDR2 is YNNKEL (reference sequence). The length of the CDR3 is 15 residues. Trimming took 1 base from V and 7 from J; bases not matched to a gene: 6. Written as DNA, the CDR3 is TGTGCCAGCAGCCAAGTTCCGGGACAGGGGTCTGGCTACACCTTC. It specifies CASSQVPGQGSGYTF.